This T cell receptor beta chain was recovered during a study of metastatic and nonmetastatic thyroid tumors. Study summary: Repertoire comparison spanned blood and tumor or nodule tissue of malignant and benign thyroid patients.

No treatment of any kind had been given to any patient before thyroid surgery. This clone is labeled as medium-sized. Antigen unknown. Overall study results and limits: Significantly higher TCR beta diversity was reportedly seen in malignant thyroid tumors than benign nodules, in blood and tumor.

With V trimmed by 7 bases and J by 3 bases, 14 bases remained unmatched. Germline-derived CDR1 and CDR2 are LNHDA and SQIVND (reference sequence). This CDR3 has 18 amino acids. How the authors handled the data: Differences in CDR3 between clinicopathological groups were drawn on to build a classifier intended to discriminate distant-metastatic papillary thyroid cancer patients. TCRdb recomputed clones from the PCR reads via MiXCR. TCRdb's processing, not the authors' own work, is the source of the V and J calls. Here the sample spans 23,000 or so clones, about 30% being singletons. The sequenced material came from blood. This rearrangement joins TRBV19 to TRBJ2-6, with 8 bases that match TRBD1. This clonotype originated in a female donor with papillary thyroid cancer or a benign thyroid nodule (not recorded which). Some clones in this sample may be carry-over from other donors' samples. This CDR3 reads CASTRRPAGGRGANVLTF. The CDR3, as DNA: TGTGCCAGTACCCGTCGGCCGGCAGGGGGCCGTGGGGCCAACGTCCTGACTTTC.